This T cell receptor (beta chain) was found in a study of cytomegalovirus exposure and HLA in healthy donors. Germline CDR1 reads ENHRY; CDR2 reads SYGVKD. V lost 4 bases and J lost 4; bases outside the gene matches: 7. The CDR3 is made up of 15 amino acids. The PCR employed 60 Vbeta primers together with 13 Jbeta primers. Here immunoSEQ multiplex PCR was the method, and the copy in TCRdb shows in-frame clones only, minus some. The sample contains 130,000 to 150,000 clones, over 70% of which appear only once. The sample was PBMCs. This receptor was obtained from a male donor in good health and CMV-seronegative. This chain connects TRBV10-3 to TRBJ1-5; TRBD1 aligns across 7 bases. CDR3 DNA: TGTGCCATCAGTGGGTCCGGGACAGAAAATCAGCCCCAGCATTTT. It translates to CAISGSGTENQPQHF.